This TCR beta chain was retrieved from a study of CD8+CD57+ T cells in acquired aplastic anemia. Sequenced patients had shown CD8+CD57+ cell expansion by flow cytometry. In its sample, this clonotype was seen many times. Genomic DNA acted as the template from which TCR beta VDJ combination and CDR3 sequence profiling were carried out. In TCRdb, the reads were re-called with MiXCR into one record per CDR3 protein. The table shows some 150,000 distinct CDR3 sequences, with about 52% occurring only once. The CDR3 is made up of 13 amino acids. The V end lost 1 base, the J end lost 11 bases, and 12 bases lay between the germline ends. From germline, CDR1 is SEHNR and CDR2 FQNEAQ (reference sequence).

The TCR was taken from a human donor with aplastic anemia. This chain uses TRBV7-9 with TRBJ1-5; D call uncertain. Sequencing was done on a sample of sorted CD4+, CD8+, or CD8+CD57+ T cells (not recorded which) from PBMCs. CDR3 in amino acids: CASSLEARGTQHF. For the CDR3, the DNA is TGTGCCAGCAGCTTAGAGGCCAGAGGAACCCAGCATTTT.